This TCR beta chain was found in a study of blood T cells in healthy people across ages. Study results and caveats: More naive CD4+ cells and higher diversity marked long-lived donors relative to aged donors. Across the age range, TCR beta diversity per million T cells fell in a roughly linear way. Strong correlation was found linking TCR beta diversity to naive T cell percentage.

Turning to this clonotype: What it binds is unknown. A read error may account for a junction end that differs from germline.

A J-beta primer mix and a sample-barcoded 5' primer were used in a second PCR of roughly 6 to 12 cycles. The authors tagged each cDNA molecule using a template-switch adaptor with 12 random nucleotides. Each CDR3 protein is one row after TCRdb ran MiXCR on the 5' RACE reads. The table has 650,000 to 1,000,000 distinct CDR3 sequences, under 40% seen once. This CDR3 contains 16 residues. The germline gives CDR1 MGHRA, CDR2 YSYEKL. The sequence was collected from a man aged 18 to 30 in good health. The sequencing input was blood. This rearrangement joins TRBV4-1 to TRBJ2-4, with 9 positions matching TRBD1. CDR3 in DNA: TGCGCCAGTAGCCAGGCACAGGGGGCGCCCAAAAACATTCAGTACTTC. Encoded protein: CASSQAQGAPKNIQYF.